The 4 T cell receptor beta chains in this list originate from one sample, sequenced in a study of tumor and adjacent non-tumor tissue in lung cancer. The library came from three nested PCR rounds adapted from ARM-PCR protocols. From the multiplex PCR reads, TCRdb called clonotypes with MiXCR, one entry per CDR3 protein. The repertoire has roughly 200,000 distinct CDR3 sequences, over 55% of them found once; the top ten carry around 27%. The template was RNA from unsorted bulk tissue. The sequencing input was lung tumor tissue. These receptors all stem from a man in his sixties with non-small cell lung cancer.

The V and J genes are TRBV20-1 and TRBJ2-7, with D uncertain. The germline V and J ends were trimmed by 0 bases and 4 bases, with 22 bases remaining between them. This CDR3 has 17 amino acids. Germline V gives CDR1 DFQATT, CDR2 SNEGSKA (reference sequence). The CDR3 here is CSARDRSRGTLTYEQYF. The CDR3 DNA reads as TGCAGTGCTAGAGATCGGTCCAGAGGAACACTAACATACGAGCAGTACTTC.

This clonotype turned up a few times. A much bigger clone sits one base away, suggesting this may be a read error. This sequence joins TRBV29-1 and TRBJ2-5; tentative D call: TRBD2 (5 bases). Germline V gene lookup returns CDR1 SQVTM and CDR2 ANQGSEA. This CDR3 spans 14 amino acids. The V gene lost 1 base and the J gene lost 5 bases, with 14 bases spanning the gap. CDR3 nucleotide sequence: TGCAGCGTTGAAGGCGTGAGGGCCGGTGAGACCCAGTACTTC. Translated, it gives CSVEGVRAGETQYF.

This clonotype was recorded many times. At one end the junction does not follow the germline gene, possibly because of a read error. This sequence joins TRBV7-8 and TRBJ2-5; perhaps D is TRBD1 or TRBD2 (6 bases each). The CDR3 extends over 13 amino acids. The germline gives CDR1 SGHVS, CDR2 FQNEAQ. The CDR3 reads CASIFGGQDSQNF. In nucleotides, the CDR3 is TGTGCCAGCATCTTCGGGGGCCAGGACTCCCAGAACTTC.

The chain carries TRBV20-1 and TRBJ1-2; no firm D call. This CDR3 contains 13 residues. In germline, CDR1 is DFQATT, CDR2 SNEGSKA (reference sequence). This chain's CDR3 is CNVIERQYYGYTF. In DNA, the CDR3 is TGCAATGTTATAGAACGGCAATACTATGGCTACACCTTC.